The 32 T cell receptor beta chains below come from one sample, sequenced in a study of tumor-infiltrating lymphocytes in primary liver carcinoma. Total RNA (approximately 0.5 ug) served as template for TCR beta cDNA synthesis primed by a constant-region primer. Employing slightly modified ARM-PCR, three nested multiplex PCR rounds were run, and these gave rise to the TCR beta libraries. The first two PCR rounds, approximately 11 cycles each, used TRBV1-TRBV30 forward primers and a C-beta reverse primer. Using its own MiXCR run on the multiplex PCR reads, TCRdb lists one record per CDR3 protein. The data contain 80,000 or so distinct CDR3 sequences, around 75% of them seen just once; the ten biggest clones take up roughly 13%. Extraction of RNA together with DNA used about 18-31 mg of unsorted bulk tissue. The sequenced sample consisted of liver tumor tissue from sampling region 4. Subset here: tumor region T4, right-lateral pole. Receptor source: a woman aged 60-75 years with primary liver carcinoma and hepatitis B virus infection.

With regard to this clonotype: A clone one base away is much larger, so this may be a read error. The chain joins TRBV7-9 to TRBJ1-1; tentative D call: TRBD1 (5 bases). The CDR3 runs to 12 residues. Germline-derived CDR1 and CDR2 are SEHNR and FQNEAQ (reference sequence). As DNA, the CDR3 is TGTGCCACCAGCTTATCCGCGATAGGGGTTTTCTTT. It yields the protein CATSLSAIGVFF.

The rearrangement uses TRBV6-5 and TRBJ2-5; TRBD2 might be the D (5 bases). Germline-derived CDR1 and CDR2 are MNHEY and SVGAGI. The CDR3 is made up of 15 amino acids. V gave up 0 bases and J gave up 7 bases, with 15 bases separating them. The CDR3: CASSYSRDREGTQYF. The CDR3 nucleotides are TGTGCCAGCAGTTACTCGAGGGATAGGGAAGGGACCCAGTACTTC.

In the case of this clonotype: A read error may produce the germline difference seen at one junction end. The chain recombines TRBV11-2 with TRBJ2-2; a possible D gene is TRBD2 (5 bases). The CDR3 has 13 residues. Germline V gene sequence: CDR1 SGHAT, CDR2 FQNNGV. The CDR3 loop is CTSSLGRTVELFF. The DNA for the CDR3 is TGTACCAGCAGCTTAGGTAGGACTGTGGAGCTGTTTTTT. Using reference TRBV11-2 and TRBJ2-2 for the parts outside the CDR3, the full variable domain is EAGVAQSPRYKIIEKRQSVAFWCNPISGHATLYWYQQILGQGPKLLIQFQNNGVVDDSQLPKDRFSAERLKGVDSTLKIQPAKLEDSAVYLCTSSLGRTVELFFGEGSRLTVL.

Comment on this clonotype: A much larger clone sits a single nucleotide away, making a read error possible. This chain joins TRBV28 and TRBJ2-3; 10 bases are shared with TRBD2. This CDR3 comprises 18 residues. V dropped 3 bases and J dropped 5; count of bases not matched to a gene: 14. CDR1 MDHEN and CDR2 SYDVKM come from the germline V gene. CDR3 coding DNA: TGTGCCAGCAGTTTCCCAGCCATACTAGCGGGAAGACGAGATACGCAGTATTTT. Its translation is CASSFPAILAGRRDTQYF.

This clonotype was seen more than once but under ten times. A much larger clone is a single base away; this may be a read error. The rearrangement uses TRBV28 and TRBJ2-1; 8 bases are a match to TRBD2. This CDR3 spans 18 amino acids. With 5 bases clipped from V and 0 bases from J, the junction kept 12 bases outside the gene matches. From germline, CDR1 is MDHEN and CDR2 SYDVKM. CDR3 region: CASSPTFESGSSYNEQFF. For the CDR3, the DNA is TGTGCCAGCAGTCCGACCTTTGAGAGCGGGAGCTCCTACAATGAGCAGTTCTTC.

Details on this clonotype: At one boundary the junction diverges from the germline segment, which might be a read error. The chain links TRBV30 to TRBJ1-5; D perhaps matches TRBD1 (5 bases). This CDR3 has 15 amino acids. CDR1 GTSNPN and CDR2 SVGIG come from the germline V gene (reference sequence). The CDR3 coding sequence is TGTGCCTGGAAGCTGCCGGGACCAAAACCCCAGCCCCGGCAATTT. This sequence encodes CAWKLPGPKPQPRQF.

Of note for this clonotype: Since no conserved phenylalanine or tryptophan closes the CDR3, a read error is the likely cause. This rearrangement joins TRBV12-3 or TRBV12-4 to TRBJ1-2; D may be TRBD1 (5 bases). Trimming pared 11 bases from V and 8 bases from J, leaving 24 bases between. The CDR3 spans 14 residues. CDR3 region: CAASNRSGVGGYTS. DNA of the CDR3: TGTGCCGCCTCCAACAGGAGCGGGGTCGGGGGCTACACCTCC.

This clonotype has only a few counts. A junction end diverges from the germline sequence, so it may reflect a read error. The chain has TRBV28 and TRBJ1-5; TRBD1 aligns across 7 bases. Germline CDR1 and CDR2: MDHEN and SYDVKM. The CDR3 consists of 13 residues. CDR3 loop: CASSLDRNQSQHF. The CDR3 DNA is TGTGCCAGCAGTTTGGACAGGAATCAGTCCCAGCATTTT.

In this sample, this clonotype turned up many times. Just one base apart from a much larger clone, this may be a read error. This chain joins TRBV6-6 and TRBJ1-2; D remains ambiguous. V lost 2 bases and J 10 bases, leaving 17 bases between the germline ends. This CDR3 contains 14 residues. The germline gives CDR1 MNHNY, CDR2 SVGAGI (reference sequence). CDR3 coding DNA: TGTGCCAGCAGTTACCCGGACCGAGGCTCCTACTACACCTTC. This translates into CASSYPDRGSYYTF.

On this clonotype: A single base separates this from a much larger clone, so it may be a read error. This rearrangement joins TRBV28 to TRBJ1-2, with D tentatively TRBD1 (5 bases). This CDR3 region has 13 residues. Per germline, CDR1 MDHEN and CDR2 SYDVKM. The CDR3 loop is CVSRRGANYGYTF. The DNA of the CDR3 is TGTGTCAGCAGGAGAGGGGCTAACTATGGCTACACCTTC.

This clonotype has just one count. The germline gene is not matched at one end of the junction; a read error may be the cause. The chain is built from TRBV11-3 and TRBJ2-2; TRBD2 matches 9 bases. This CDR3 is 17 amino acids long. Germline CDR1 and CDR2: SGHNT and YENEEA. The CDR3 spells CVSNLGRLAGNTGELVF. The CDR3 nucleotides are TGTGTCAGCAACTTAGGCAGGCTAGCGGGAAACACCGGGGAGCTGGTTTTT.

This clonotype was detected ten times or more. V gene TRBV28 combines with J gene TRBJ2-5; D remains unclear. In germline, CDR1 is MDHEN, CDR2 SYDVKM. The CDR3 has 14 residues. Trimming removed 2 bases from V and 5 bases from J, with 12 bases in between. The CDR3 spells CASSLDATPETQYF. The DNA for the CDR3 is TGTGCCAGCAGTTTAGATGCGACTCCTGAGACCCAGTACTTC.

With regard to this clonotype: The CDR3 carries no conserved terminal phenylalanine or tryptophan, so it likely arises from a read error. This chain joins TRBV6-6 and TRBJ2-1, with D possibly matching TRBD2 (5 bases). V was clipped by 7 bases and J by 7 bases, with 20 bases between them. CDR3 length: 15 residues. Per germline, CDR1 MNHNY and CDR2 SVGAGI (reference sequence). CDR3 residues: CASIHSARRRNEQFL. CDR3 nucleotide sequence: TGTGCCAGCATCCATAGCGCCCGCCGAAGGAATGAGCAGTTCTTA.

This clonotype was counted many times. The rearrangement joins TRBV5-4 to TRBJ1-1, with no clear D. There are 15 residues in the CDR3. Trimming cost V 0 bases and J 5 bases, with 14 bases left between them. Germline-derived CDR1 and CDR2 are SGHNT and YYREEE (reference sequence). CDR3 nucleotide sequence: TGTGCCAGCAGCTTGGCCGGAGACATTGGGACTGAAGCTTTCTTT. Translating it yields CASSLAGDIGTEAFF.

Note on this clonotype: A much bigger clone sits one base away, suggesting this may be a read error. V is TRBV28 and J is TRBJ2-7; 10 bases map to TRBD1. The germline V gene encodes CDR1 MDHEN and CDR2 SYDVKM. The CDR3 contains 14 residues. DNA for the CDR3: TGTGCCAGCAGTTTCTGGGGACAGGGGTACGAGCGGTACTTC. It is translated as CASSFWGQGYERYF.

The chain joins TRBV29-1 to TRBJ1-3; unclear D gene. The CDR3 has 13 residues. From germline, CDR1 is SQVTM and CDR2 ANQGSEA. V lost 5 bases and J 4 bases, leaving 12 bases between the germline ends. CDR3 amino acids: CSVLPWNGNTIYF. Here the CDR3 DNA reads TGCAGCGTTCTTCCATGGAACGGAAACACCATATATTTT.

The chain recombines TRBV10-3 with TRBJ2-7, with D possibly being TRBD2 (6 bases). The CDR3 extends over 15 amino acids. The germline V gene has CDR1 ENHRY and CDR2 SYGVKD. V lost 11 bases, J lost 3 bases, and 23 bases lay in between. In DNA, the CDR3 is TGTGCCGCTAACCCTGGGGGGACGGGAAACTACGAGCAGTACTTC. Translated, it gives CAANPGGTGNYEQYF.

With regard to this clonotype: The CDR3 carries no conserved terminal phenylalanine or tryptophan, so it likely arises from a read error. V gene TRBV6-1 combines with J gene TRBJ2-7, with D maybe TRBD2 (7 bases). Germline V gene data show CDR1 as MNHNS and CDR2 as SASEGT. The CDR3 contains 13 residues. V was cut by 8 bases and J by 2 bases, with 13 bases left in between. In DNA, the CDR3 is TGTGCCAGCGGGAGGGACATACCCTACGAGCAGTACTAC. Translating it yields CASGRDIPYEQYY.

A few counts support this clonotype. The chain combines TRBV5-1 with TRBJ1-3; D may be TRBD1 (6 bases). CDR3 length: 14 amino acids. Germline loops: CDR1 SGHRS, CDR2 YFSETQ. V lost 4 bases and J lost 4, with 12 bases in between. As DNA, the CDR3 is TGCGCCAGCAGCCCTCGGACAGACGGAAACACCATATATTTT. This sequence encodes CASSPRTDGNTIYF. The full variable domain, its missing parts supplied by reference TRBV5-1 and TRBJ1-3, is KAGVTQTPRYLIKTRGQQVTLSCSPISGHRSVSWYQQTPGQGLQFLFEYFSETQRNKGNFPGRFSGRQFSNSRSEMNVSTLELGDSALYLCASSPRTDGNTIYFGEGSWLTVV.

Concerning this clonotype: Since the CDR3 does not end with the conserved phenylalanine or tryptophan, this likely comes from a read error. The chain employs TRBV5-1 and TRBJ2-7; D ambiguous. Germline V gives CDR1 SGHRS, CDR2 YFSETQ. The CDR3 loop spans 15 amino acids. The chain's CDR3 is CVSSLAIGNSDEQYL. The CDR3 DNA sequence: TGCGTCAGCAGCTTGGCCATAGGGAATTCTGACGAGCAGTACCTC.

Points on this clonotype: This CDR3 is missing its conserved last phenylalanine or tryptophan, likely due to a read error. This chain links TRBV28 with TRBJ2-1, with 11 positions matching TRBD2. This CDR3 region has 18 residues. Germline V gives CDR1 MDHEN, CDR2 SYDVKM. Trimming took 5 bases from V and 4 from J; bases not matched to a gene: 13. CDR3 residues: CASSPPPGASGRYNEQFS. As DNA, the CDR3 is TGTGCCAGCAGTCCCCCCCCTGGGGCTAGCGGGAGGTACAATGAGCAGTTCTCC.

The table lists this clonotype with many counts. The chain recombines TRBV5-1 with TRBJ2-1, with 14 bases that match TRBD2. Germline CDR1 and CDR2: SGHRS and YFSETQ. J lost 4 bases, V lost 4 bases, and 4 bases had no gene match. This CDR3 comprises 16 residues. The DNA for the CDR3 is TGCGCCAGCAGCACGGGACTAGCGGGAGTTTACAATGAGCAGTTCTTC. As protein: CASSTGLAGVYNEQFF.

Regarding this clonotype: This may be a read error: a much more frequent sequence differs by one nucleotide. This chain joins TRBV6-4 and TRBJ2-1, with TRBD2 identical over 12 bases. V lost 2 bases to trimming and J lost 12 bases; unmatched junction nucleotides: 2. This CDR3 region has 13 residues. CDR1 and CDR2 from the germline V gene are MRHNA and SNTAGT. CDR3 in DNA: TGTGCCAGCAGTGACGGACTAGCGGGAATGCAGTTCTTC. Its translation: CASSDGLAGMQFF.

A note on this clonotype: A single base separates this from a much larger clone, so it may be a read error. J is TRBJ1-5 and V is TRBV19; D not resolved. Germline-derived CDR1 and CDR2 are LNHDA and SQIVND (reference sequence). This CDR3 comprises 13 residues. As DNA, the CDR3 is TGTGCCAATAGTATCATGGGAGATCAGCCCCAGCATTTT. Amino acids: CANSIMGDQPQHF.

This sequence joins TRBV29-1 and TRBJ1-2, with D possibly being TRBD1 (6 bases). Germline V gene data show CDR1 as SQVTM and CDR2 as ANQGSEA. Trimming stripped 6 bases from V and 6 bases from J, with 14 bases between. The length of the CDR3 is 12 residues. Written as DNA, the CDR3 is TGCAGCGTCAGGGCGGGGGGCCATGGCTACACCTTC. Translated: CSVRAGGHGYTF.

Details on this clonotype: The limits of the CDR3 on the DNA are not certain, so only TCRdb's listed CDR3 is given. The V gene is TRBV29-1, the J gene TRBJ2-7; the table's D call, TRBD2, was not checked against the DNA. From germline, CDR1 is SQVTM and CDR2 ANQGSEA. The CDR3 is 14 amino acids in total, end residues counted. CDR3 sequence: CSVALGTSGYEEYF.

With respect to this clonotype: A read error may produce the germline difference seen at one junction end. V gene TRBV5-1 combines with J gene TRBJ1-2, with 7 bases that match TRBD1. The germline V gene encodes CDR1 SGHRS and CDR2 YFSETQ. This CDR3 is 13 amino acids long. Here the CDR3 reads CASRSTGDYDYTF. The CDR3 nucleotides read TGCGCCAGCAGGTCAACAGGGGATTATGACTACACCTTC.

As to this clonotype: Lacking the conserved final phenylalanine or tryptophan, this CDR3 likely reflects a read error. This chain connects TRBV19 to TRBJ2-3; tentatively, D is TRBD2 (5 bases). Germline loops: CDR1 LNHDA, CDR2 SQIVND (reference sequence). Trimming cost V 6 bases and J 2 bases, with 12 bases left between them. The CDR3 is 14 amino acids. The CDR3 DNA reads TGTGCCAGTAGAAGGTCCCTAGCCACAGATACGCAGTATCTT. It is translated as CASRRSLATDTQYL.

This clonotype occurred many times. The genes are TRBV6-1 and TRBJ2-2, with D uncertain. This CDR3 spans 12 amino acids. The germline CDR1 and CDR2 sequences are MNHNS and SASEGT. Trimming shortened V by 11 bases and J by 4 bases, and 11 bases separated the two germline ends. The CDR3 loop reads CACSRLTGELFF. The DNA for the CDR3 is TGTGCCTGCTCTAGGCTCACCGGGGAGCTGTTTTTT.

This clonotype was picked up many times. A much larger clone lies a single base off, so this may be a read error. The chain carries TRBV11-2 and TRBJ1-4, with 8 positions matching TRBD1. Germline values: CDR1 SGHAT, CDR2 FQNNGV. This CDR3 comprises 15 residues. The ends lost 5 bases at V and 5 bases at J; junction bases unmatched: 7. CDR3 region: CASSLDRDLNEKLFF. Here the CDR3 DNA reads TGTGCCAGCAGCCTGGACAGGGATCTAAATGAAAAACTGTTTTTT.

This clonotype was seen ten or more times. V gene TRBV29-1 combines with J gene TRBJ2-6; D unresolved. Trimming took 7 bases from V and 1 from J, leaving 8 bases between them. This CDR3 region has 13 residues. CDR1 and CDR2 from the germline V gene are SQVTM and ANQGSEA. CDR3 in amino acids: CSARKSGANVLTF. CDR3 sequence (DNA): TGCAGCGCCCGTAAGTCTGGGGCCAACGTCCTGACTTTC.

The V call is TRBV30, the J call TRBJ1-5; D perhaps matches TRBD1 (5 bases). Trimming stripped 4 bases from V and 7 bases from J, with 20 bases between. Germline CDR1 reads GTSNPN; CDR2 reads SVGIG (reference sequence). This CDR3 has 15 residues. CDR3 amino acids: CAWKLPGLNPQPQHF. Written as DNA, the CDR3 is TGTGCCTGGAAGCTGCCGGGACTAAATCCCCAGCCCCAGCATTTT.